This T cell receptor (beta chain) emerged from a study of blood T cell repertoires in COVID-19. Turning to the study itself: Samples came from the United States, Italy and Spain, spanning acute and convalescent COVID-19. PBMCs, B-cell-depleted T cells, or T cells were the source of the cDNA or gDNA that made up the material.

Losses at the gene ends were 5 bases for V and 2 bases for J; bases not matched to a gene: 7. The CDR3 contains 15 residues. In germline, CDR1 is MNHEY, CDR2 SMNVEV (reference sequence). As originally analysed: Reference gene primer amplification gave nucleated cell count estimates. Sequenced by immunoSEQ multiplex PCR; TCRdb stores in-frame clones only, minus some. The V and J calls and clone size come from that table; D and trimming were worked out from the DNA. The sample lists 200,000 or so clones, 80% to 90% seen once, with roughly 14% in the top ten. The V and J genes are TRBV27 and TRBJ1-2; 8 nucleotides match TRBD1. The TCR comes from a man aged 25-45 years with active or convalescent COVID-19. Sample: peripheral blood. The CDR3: CASSRAGGVNYGYTF. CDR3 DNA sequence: TGTGCCAGCAGTCGGGCAGGGGGCGTAAACTATGGCTACACCTTC.